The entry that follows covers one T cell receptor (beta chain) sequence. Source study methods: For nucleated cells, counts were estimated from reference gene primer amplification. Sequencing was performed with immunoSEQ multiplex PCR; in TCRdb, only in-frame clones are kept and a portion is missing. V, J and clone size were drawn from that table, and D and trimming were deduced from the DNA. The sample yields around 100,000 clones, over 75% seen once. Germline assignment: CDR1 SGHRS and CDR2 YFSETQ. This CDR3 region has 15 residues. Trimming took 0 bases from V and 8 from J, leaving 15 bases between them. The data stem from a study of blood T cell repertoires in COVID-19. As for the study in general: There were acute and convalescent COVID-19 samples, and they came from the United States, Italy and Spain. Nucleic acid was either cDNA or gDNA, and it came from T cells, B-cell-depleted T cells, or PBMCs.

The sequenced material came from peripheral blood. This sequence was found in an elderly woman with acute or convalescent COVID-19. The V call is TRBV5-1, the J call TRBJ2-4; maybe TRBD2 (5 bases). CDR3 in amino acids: CASSLDTSRGHIQYF. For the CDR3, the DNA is TGCGCCAGCAGCTTGGACACGTCGCGCGGGCACATTCAGTACTTC.